The clone carrying this T cell receptor beta chain was seen a single time. The table came from immunoSEQ multiplex PCR; TCRdb's copy has only in-frame clones and leaves some out. The sample consists of roughly 120,000 clones, roughly 85% of them appearing once. These data come from a study of blood T cell repertoires in COVID-19. The overall study: There were acute and convalescent COVID-19 samples, and they came from the United States, Italy and Spain. PBMCs, B-cell-depleted T cells, or T cells provided the cDNA or gDNA that made up the material.

The length of the CDR3 is 14 residues. J lost 7 bases, V lost 4 bases, and 8 bases had no gene match. Germline V gene data show CDR1 as GTSNPN and CDR2 as SVGIG (reference sequence). This clonotype originated in a woman aged 80 or over with active or convalescent COVID-19. This chain joins TRBV30 and TRBJ2-1; TRBD2 matches at 9 bases. Material: peripheral blood. The chain's CDR3 is CAWMMAGGRNEQFF. The CDR3 coding sequence is TGTGCCTGGATGATGGCGGGAGGGCGAAATGAGCAGTTCTTC.